This passage covers 14 T cell receptor beta chains from one sample sequenced in a study of tumor and adjacent non-tumor tissue in lung cancer (dated by TCRdb to about 2018). To prepare the library, multiplex PCR was applied. TCRdb records Illumina HiSeq 2500 as the sequencer. TCRbeta libraries were built by three rounds of nested PCR using primers (Table S4), following protocols modified from ARM-PCR. Through fastp at Q25 and MiXCR, TCRdb rebuilt clones from the public reads, retaining in-frame beta chains. Identical CDR3 protein sequences are pooled into one entry, listed with their most common genes and DNA. This sample is represented by over 80,000 distinct CDR3 sequences; roughly 78% of them were singletons. 30% of the sample is held by the ten biggest clonotypes. RNA was extracted from bulk unsorted tissue and checked for quality with a NanoDrop ND-1000 and an Agilent 2100. The normal lung samples consisted of distant non-tumor tissue collected more than 3 cm from the tumor edge.

Sequenced sample: distant non-tumor lung tissue. Receptors originate from a man aged 60-69 years with small cell lung cancer.

A note on this clonotype: One end of the junction fails to match germline, which may point to a read error. V and J are TRBV12-3 or TRBV12-4 and TRBJ2-3; 7 bases agree with TRBD2. There are 15 residues in the CDR3. In nucleotides, the CDR3 is TGTGCCAACAGTTTATATCGGGGGGACGCAGGTACGCAGTATTTT. Translation gives CANSLYRGDAGTQYF.

The V and J genes are TRBV6-5 and TRBJ1-6, with D tentatively TRBD1 (5 bases). V was pared by 9 bases and J by 10 bases, with 22 bases between. Per the germline V gene, CDR1 is MNHEY and CDR2 is SVGAGI. The CDR3 sequence is 15 residues long. CDR3 in DNA: TGTGCCAGTACCAGCCGGGGGGTGGCAGGATCACCCCTCCACTTT. It encodes CASTSRGVAGSPLHF.

J is TRBJ1-6 and V is TRBV6-5; unclear D gene. CDR1 MNHEY and CDR2 SVGAGI come from the germline V gene. CDR3 length: 13 residues. Deletions cut 9 bases from V and 8 bases from J, with 14 bases between. CDR3 amino acids: CASSGASDSPLHF. Here the CDR3 DNA reads TGTGCCAGTAGTGGCGCCAGTGATTCACCCCTCCACTTT.

Concerning this clonotype itself: The junction does not match germline at one end; this may be a read error. CDR3 sequence: CARSFDCYNEQFF. In DNA form, the CDR3 reads TGTGCCAGGAGTTTTGACTGTTACAATGAGCAGTTCTTC. The V and J genes are TRBV12-3 or TRBV12-4 and TRBJ2-1; D gene ambiguous. There are 13 residues in the CDR3.

To note about this clonotype: The junction differs from germline at one of its ends, possibly a read error. The rearrangement uses TRBV11-2 and TRBJ2-3; TRBD2 is a possible D gene (6 bases). CDR1 SGHAT and CDR2 FQNNGV come from the germline V gene. CDR3 length: 13 amino acids. This CDR3 reads CASGFTSTDRQYF. In DNA form, the CDR3 reads TGTGCCAGCGGTTTCACTAGCACAGATAGGCAGTATTTT.

The CDR3 nucleotides read TGTGCCAGAAGCCTAGCAAGGGGCTACTACAATGAGCAGTTCTTC. Translation gives CARSLARGYYNEQFF. The rearrangement uses TRBV7-8 and TRBJ2-1, with D perhaps matching TRBD1 or TRBD2 (5 bases each). Germline V gene data show CDR1 as SGHVS and CDR2 as FQNEAQ. The CDR3 loop spans 15 amino acids. Trimming removed 9 bases at V and 3 bases at J, with 18 bases between. Combining the CDR3 with reference TRBV7-8 and TRBJ2-1 gives the whole variable domain GAGVSQSPRYKVAKRGQDVALRCDPISGHVSLFWYQQALGQGPEFLTYFQNEAQLDKSGLPSDRFFAERPEGSVSTLKIQRTQQEDSAVYLCARSLARGYYNEQFFGPGTRLTVL.

As regards this clonotype: Compared with germline, one end of the junction differs, possibly owing to a read error. The chain couples TRBV11-1 to TRBJ2-1, with D hard to call. Germline CDR1 SGHAT, CDR2 FQDESV (reference sequence). This CDR3 comprises 15 residues. DNA for the CDR3: TGTGCCAACAGCTTAGAGATGACGACCTACAATAAGCAGTTCTTC. It is translated as CANSLEMTTYNKQFF.

About this clonotype itself: Relative to the germline gene, one junction end is altered; a read error may explain this. The chain is built from TRBV11-3 and TRBJ1-2; perhaps TRBD1 as D (6 bases). This CDR3 has 18 amino acids. Germline V CDR1 and CDR2: SGHNT, YENEEA. This CDR3 is CASSLGRVPGVEFYGYTF. The CDR3 bases are TGTGCCAGCAGTTTAGGTCGTGTGCCAGGGGTGGAGTTCTATGGCTACACCTTC.

Turning to this clonotype: Mismatch with germline at one junction end may stem from a read error. The chain carries TRBV7-9 and TRBJ2-5, with 8 bases fitting TRBD2. The CDR3 length is 17 residues. Germline-derived CDR1 and CDR2 are SEHNR and FQNEAQ (reference sequence). CDR3 in amino acids: CVSNLGHGSGIQETQYF. The CDR3 DNA follows: TGTGTCAGCAACTTAGGGCACGGTAGCGGGATTCAAGAGACCCAGTACTTC.

About this clonotype: Likely a read error: the CDR3 ends without its conserved phenylalanine or tryptophan. The chain joins TRBV6-6 to TRBJ2-1, with D possibly TRBD1 on 5 matching bases. This CDR3 spans 14 amino acids. V was shortened by 10 bases and J by 5 bases, with 18 bases between the two germline ends. Germline V gene lookup returns CDR1 MNHNY and CDR2 SVGAGI (reference sequence). CDR3 in amino acids: CAIRQTHTHNEQFL. The CDR3, as DNA: TGTGCCATCAGACAGACCCACACCCACAATGAGCAGTTCTTA.

On this clonotype: A read error may account for a junction end that differs from germline. The J gene is TRBJ2-3, the V gene TRBV20-1; 12 bases fit TRBD2. The CDR3 consists of 18 residues. Germline V gene sequence: CDR1 DFQATT, CDR2 SNEGSKA (reference sequence). The CDR3 nucleotides read TGCGGTGCTAGAGTTACTAGCGGGAGGCCCTATGGCACAGATACGCAGTATTTT. This sequence encodes CGARVTSGRPYGTDTQYF.

Regarding this clonotype: It is likely a read error, because the conserved phenylalanine at the end of the CDR3 is missing. The DNA is omitted, as the CDR3 cannot be located on it reliably, and the CDR3 follows TCRdb's listing. The chain uses TRBV7-9 and TRBJ2-5; the tabulated D call, TRBD2, remains unverified against the DNA. The CDR3 comprises 14 residues, both ends counted. Per the germline V gene, CDR1 is SEHNR and CDR2 is FQNEAQ (reference sequence). CDR3 sequence reads: CASSFVAGVETKYL.

This clonotype occurred many times. V and J are TRBV12-3 or TRBV12-4 and TRBJ2-1; maybe TRBD1 (6 bases). The CDR3 spans 14 residues. Trimming cost V 3 bases and J 12 bases, with 18 bases left between them. CDR3 in DNA: TGTGCCAGCAGTTTGGCCTCACCAGGACAGACGCAGTTCTTC. As protein: CASSLASPGQTQFF.

V and J are TRBV4-2 and TRBJ2-7; D gene unclear. Germline loops: CDR1 LGHNA, CDR2 YNFKEQ. V was cut by 0 bases and J by 4 bases, with 10 bases left in between. The CDR3 totals 14 residues. The CDR3 nucleotides read TGTGCCAGCAGCCAAGAGCTAACGGAATACGAGCAGTACTTC. Protein product: CASSQELTEYEQYF.